The rows below give T cell receptor beta chains drawn from one sample of a study of blood T cell repertoires in COVID-19. Sequencing was performed with immunoSEQ multiplex PCR; in TCRdb, only in-frame clones are kept and a portion is missing. The sample holds fewer than 200,000 clones, 78% seen once. What was sequenced was PBMCs or T cells enriched from blood (not recorded which). The receptors come from a woman between 45 and 60 years old who had recovered from COVID-19. Both conserved end residues are part of each CDR3. D genes are given only for firm matches. Expanded clones are given a class, and other clones once, few, many or no size at all.

NA | TRBJ2-1 | NA | TRBV15 | CATSRDHREEQFF | TGTGCCACCAGCAGAGACCACAGGGAAGAGCAGTTCTTC
TRBD1 | TRBJ2-5 | NA | TRBV9 | CASSFSWGQTETQYF | TGTGCCAGCAGCTTTAGTTGGGGACAGACAGAGACCCAGTACTTC
TRBD2 | TRBJ2-5 | NA | TRBV5-1 | CASSLPGLGETQYF | TGCGCCAGCAGCTTACCCGGACTAGGCGAGACCCAGTACTTC
NA | TRBJ1-6 | few | TRBV6-5 | CASSYSGGNSPLHF | TGTGCCAGCAGCTACAGCGGGGGGAATTCACCCCTCCACTTT
NA | TRBJ1-3 | NA | TRBV4-2 | CASSEKGGGAGNTIYF | TGTGCCAGCAGCGAAAAAGGCGGGGGGGCTGGAAACACCATATATTTT
TRBD1 | TRBJ2-5 | few | TRBV18 | CASSLRTGSVQETQYF | TGTGCCAGCTCACTCAGGACAGGGTCTGTTCAGGAGACCCAGTACTTC
TRBD1 | TRBJ1-2 | NA | TRBV13 | CASSLNRGLNYGYTF | TGTGCCAGCAGCTTAAACAGGGGGCTAAACTATGGCTACACCTTC
TRBD1 | TRBJ1-2 | NA | TRBV27 | CASSVGTGGGNGYTF | TGTGCCAGCAGCGTCGGGACAGGGGGAGGGAATGGCTACACCTTC
TRBD2 | TRBJ2-7 | NA | TRBV4-2 | CASSTGLAGVLYEQYF | TGTGCCAGCAGCACGGGACTAGCGGGAGTTCTGTACGAGCAGTACTTC
NA | TRBJ1-2 | NA | TRBV4-2 | CASSQAGVRGYTF | TGTGCCAGCAGCCAAGCAGGCGTCAGAGGCTACACCTTC
NA | TRBJ1-4 | few | TRBV28 | CASSLLEGRKLFF | TGTGCCAGCAGTTTATTAGAGGGTCGGAAACTGTTTTTT
TRBD2 | TRBJ2-1 | NA | TRBV7-9 | CASVLAGVWYNEQFF | TGTGCCAGCGTACTAGCGGGAGTTTGGTACAATGAGCAGTTCTTC
NA | TRBJ2-7 | NA | TRBV7-9 | CASSWTDYEQYF | TGTGCCAGCAGCTGGACAGACTACGAGCAGTACTTC
NA | TRBJ1-2 | NA | TRBV14 | CASRGQEANYGYTF | TGTGCCAGCCGAGGGCAGGAAGCTAACTATGGCTACACCTTC
TRBD1 | TRBJ1-2 | NA | TRBV2 | CASGGDRAYGYTF | TGTGCCAGCGGGGGGGACAGGGCCTATGGCTACACCTTC
TRBD2 | TRBJ2-3 | NA | TRBV3-1/TRBV3-2 | CASSQATSGSDTQYF | TGTGCCAGCAGCCAGGCTACCAGCGGGAGCGATACGCAGTATTTT
NA | TRBJ2-3 | NA | TRBV5-4 | CASSPGRDAPDTQYF | TGTGCCAGCAGCCCCGGGCGGGACGCCCCAGATACGCAGTATTTT
TRBD1 | TRBJ1-4 | NA | TRBV18 | CASLTGQGEKLFF | TGTGCCAGCTTAACTGGACAGGGAGAAAAACTGTTTTTT
TRBD2 | TRBJ2-1 | NA | TRBV28 | CASSLGLPGLAGVRNEQFF | TGTGCCAGCAGTTTAGGATTGCCCGGACTAGCGGGAGTTCGAAATGAGCAGTTCTTC
NA | TRBJ2-1 | NA | TRBV5-1 | CASSLWGETMNEQFF | TGCGCCAGCAGCTTGTGGGGGGAGACAATGAATGAGCAGTTCTTC
NA | TRBJ2-7 | NA | TRBV5-6 | CASSLEYSITYEQYF | TGTGCCAGCAGCCTCGAGTACTCCATAACCTACGAGCAGTACTTC
NA | TRBJ1-4 | few | TRBV15 | CATSREQKTNEKLFF | TGTGCCACCAGCAGAGAACAGAAGACTAATGAAAAACTGTTTTTT
TRBD1 | TRBJ1-1 | NA | TRBV28 | CASSSTGRNTEAFF | TGTGCCAGCAGTTCGACAGGGAGGAACACTGAAGCTTTCTTT
TRBD2 | TRBJ2-1 | NA | TRBV24-1 | CATGLAGSYNEQFF | TGTGCCACCGGACTAGCGGGCTCCTACAATGAGCAGTTCTTC
NA | TRBJ2-2 | NA | TRBV6-6 | CASSRDTTGGELFF | TGTGCCAGCAGTCGGGACACCACCGGCGGGGAGCTGTTTTTT